This TCR beta chain was identified in a study of a mutant IDH1 vaccine in newly diagnosed glioma. Study summary: Before enrollment, patients got radiotherapy alone, temozolomide alone, or mostly the combination.

Time point denoted: baseline, week 1 (first vaccination visit). The treatment: pre-vaccination baseline after standard-of-care therapy. Those who donated had recent WHO grade 3 or 4 IDH1-mutant, ATRX-lost astrocytomas. The protocol was immunoSEQ multiplex PCR, while the TCRdb copy is restricted to in-frame clones and leaves out a portion. The sample yields tens of thousands of clones, 65% to 90% seen once. Trimming took off 6 bases at V and 1 base at J, with 12 bases between the two ends. Per the germline V gene, CDR1 is MDHEN and CDR2 is SYDVKM. The CDR3 is 14 amino acids. The input for sequencing was PBMCs, taken from a glioma patient treated with radiotherapy, temozolomide or both. The genes are TRBV28 and TRBJ1-1; D gene unclear. The sequence derives from a man between 25 and 39 years old with glioma. Here the CDR3 reads CASSNQKWNTEAFF. CDR3 bases: TGTGCCAGCAGCAACCAGAAATGGAACACTGAAGCTTTCTTT.